A single sample gave rise to the 9 T cell receptor beta chains below, sequenced in a study of T cell responses to AZD1222 COVID-19 vaccine. Clones were read by immunoSEQ multiplex PCR, and TCRdb kept only the in-frame ones, dropping some. The sample carries roughly 120,000 clones, roughly 85% recorded once. The material sequenced was peripheral blood, taken on day 0 of AZD1222 vaccination. The receptors were gathered from an adult in good health.

The chain couples TRBV6-5 to TRBJ1-1; TRBD1 aligns across 8 bases. After removal of 5 bases from V and 4 bases from J, the junction contained 9 bases not matched to a gene. CDR3 size: 15 residues. Germline loops: CDR1 MNHEY, CDR2 SVGAGI. Written as DNA, the CDR3 is TGTGCCAGCAGTCGAACGGACAGGGCCGTCACTGAAGCTTTCTTT. It specifies CASSRTDRAVTEAFF.

The rearrangement joins TRBV7-6 to TRBJ2-1; 11 bases line up with TRBD2. CDR1 SGHVS and CDR2 FNYEAQ come from the germline V gene. V lost 5 bases and J lost 3; bases outside the gene matches: 3. The CDR3 covers 15 residues. Written as DNA, the CDR3 is TGTGCCAGCAGCCGCGGACTAGCGGGCTACAATGAGCAGTTCTTC. Translating it yields CASSRGLAGYNEQFF.

The genes are TRBV4-3 and TRBJ2-7; the D gene is possibly TRBD2 (6 bases). The CDR3 spans 15 residues. Trimming took off 0 bases at V and 5 bases at J, with 14 bases between the two ends. Germline lookup yields CDR1 LGHNA and CDR2 YSLEER. The CDR3 region has the DNA TGCGCCAGCAGCCAAGATTGGAGGGCGCGGGACGAGCAGTACTTC. It is translated as CASSQDWRARDEQYF.

This clone was seen more than once but under ten times. The chain couples TRBV7-2 to TRBJ1-2, with D hard to call. Germline V gene data show CDR1 as SGHTA and CDR2 as FQGNSA. Trimming cost V 6 bases and J 2 bases, with 13 bases left between them. This CDR3 is built from 14 residues. The CDR3 reads CASRKINRNYGYTF. The CDR3 DNA sequence: TGTGCCAGCAGGAAGATCAACAGAAACTATGGCTACACCTTC. The whole variable domain, filled in from reference TRBV7-2 and TRBJ1-2, reads GAGVSQSPSNKVTEKGKDVELRCDPISGHTALYWYRQSLGQGLEFLIYFQGNSAPDKSGLPSDRFSAERTGGSVSTLTIQRTQQEDSAVYLCASRKINRNYGYTFGSGTRLTVV.

The chain uses TRBV11-2 and TRBJ1-2; D gene ambiguous. Trimming cost V 0 bases and J 5 bases, with 10 bases left between them. CDR1 and CDR2 (germline): SGHAT, FQNNGV. The CDR3 consists of 14 residues. The chain's CDR3 is CASSLDWPPYGYTF. The CDR3 DNA reads TGTGCCAGCAGCTTAGATTGGCCGCCATATGGCTACACCTTC.

The chain is built from TRBV7-2 and TRBJ1-2, with D unclear. V lost 1 base, J lost 2 bases, and 8 bases lay in between. Germline lookup yields CDR1 SGHTA and CDR2 FQGNSA. The CDR3 sequence is 14 residues long. The CDR3 DNA reads as TGTGCCAGCAGCTTAGGCCCGCAGAACTATGGCTACACCTTC. This encodes CASSLGPQNYGYTF.

This clone was seen just once. V and J are TRBV6-5 and TRBJ2-2; the D gene is possibly TRBD1 (5 bases). V was trimmed by 5 bases and J by 4 bases, leaving 11 bases between them. This CDR3 spans 14 amino acids. Per the germline V gene, CDR1 is MNHEY and CDR2 is SVGAGI. As DNA, the CDR3 is TGTGCCAGCAGTCTCAGGGTGGGCACCGGGGAGCTGTTTTTT. It yields the protein CASSLRVGTGELFF.

The chain uses TRBV7-9 and TRBJ2-7, with D possibly TRBD1 on 5 matching bases. With 1 base removed from V and 6 bases from J, the gap between germline ends came to 13 bases. Per the germline V gene, CDR1 is SEHNR and CDR2 is FQNEAQ (reference sequence). The CDR3 has 14 residues. The CDR3, as DNA: TGTGCCAGCAGCTTAGAGGGCAGGGTGGCCGAGCAGTACTTC. It specifies CASSLEGRVAEQYF.

The chain employs TRBV28 and TRBJ1-3, with D maybe TRBD1 (5 bases). Trimming left V 8 bases short and J 4 bases short, with 12 bases between. CDR3 length: 13 amino acids. CDR1 and CDR2 (germline): MDHEN, SYDVKM. The CDR3 protein is CASRRGAGNTIYF. The CDR3 nucleotides read TGTGCCAGCCGTAGAGGGGCCGGAAACACCATATATTTT.